The clone carrying this T cell receptor (beta chain) has only a few counts. Its antigen is as yet unknown. Trimming removed 10 bases from V and 7 bases from J; junction bases left unmatched: 13. The V gene's germline CDR1 is MNHEY and CDR2 SVGAGI. CDR3 length: 15 residues. This sample was included in a study of beta chain features in type 1 diabetes. About the research overall: All samples together contributed 107,917,701 sorted cells for examination.

Of the isolated RNA, all was reverse transcribed, and so the sequenced material was expressed TCRB transcripts. Profiled with immunoSEQ multiplex PCR; TCRdb holds only in-frame clones, not every one. The repertoire holds hundreds of thousands of clones, with about 12% as singletons. Whole-study findings and limits: Moderate yet significant TCRB CDR3 shortening was seen in Type 1 diabetes patients in all four CD4+ subsets.

This clonotype originated in a young man in good health. Sequenced material: naive CD4+ T cells from blood. The rearrangement links TRBV6-5 to TRBJ2-1; 10 bases fit TRBD2. Written as DNA, the CDR3 is TGTGCCATCACCTCGGGACTAGCGAGAACGAATGAGCAGTTCTTC. Protein product: CAITSGLARTNEQFF.